A selection of T cell receptor beta chains follows, all from one sample in a study of PD-1 blockade in classical Hodgkin lymphoma. TCRdb's table, derived via immunoSEQ multiplex PCR, lists solely in-frame clones and lacks some. The table shows tens of thousands of clones, with nearly 90% occurring only once. This specimen was peripheral blood mononuclear cells (PBMCs), taken before the fourth cycle of nivolumab. All receptors come from a human donor with classical Hodgkin lymphoma. Both conserved end residues are part of each CDR3. The order of the fields is clone size, V gene, J gene, D gene, CDR3 DNA, CDR3 protein. A D gene is named only where the DNA matches it firmly. Not all rows give a size; the values are once, few, many and, for expanded clones, a class.

abundance: .; v_gene: TRBV9; j_gene: TRBJ2-7; d_gene: .; CDR3nt: TGTGCCAGCAGCCCCCACCAGAGCGCCGAGTCCTACGAGCAGTACTTC; CDR3aa: CASSPHQSAESYEQYF
abundance: .; v_gene: TRBV6-5; j_gene: TRBJ1-2; d_gene: .; CDR3nt: TGTGCCAGCAGTTACTGGGGGGGCTACACCTTC; CDR3aa: CASSYWGGYTF
abundance: .; v_gene: TRBV5-6; j_gene: TRBJ2-5; d_gene: .; CDR3nt: TGTGCCAGCAGCTTACGCGGGATGGAGACCCAGTACTTC; CDR3aa: CASSLRGMETQYF
abundance: .; v_gene: TRBV5-6; j_gene: TRBJ1-5; d_gene: .; CDR3nt: TGTGCCAGCAGCTTAATGTGGGACACCTATCAGCCCCAGCATTTT; CDR3aa: CASSLMWDTYQPQHF
abundance: .; v_gene: TRBV7-9; j_gene: TRBJ2-3; d_gene: .; CDR3nt: TGTGCCAGCAACGCGATAGGATCTAGCACAGATACGCAGTATTTT; CDR3aa: CASNAIGSSTDTQYF
abundance: .; v_gene: TRBV27; j_gene: TRBJ2-1; d_gene: TRBD2; CDR3nt: TGTGCCAGCAGTACACTAGCGGGGGGCCCTAATGAGCAGTTCTTC; CDR3aa: CASSTLAGGPNEQFF
abundance: .; v_gene: TRBV5-1; j_gene: TRBJ1-1; d_gene: .; CDR3nt: TGCGCCAGCAGCTTGGCCAAGGCAGGGTGGGGCCTAAACACTGAAGCTTTCTTT; CDR3aa: CASSLAKAGWGLNTEAFF
abundance: .; v_gene: TRBV9; j_gene: TRBJ2-1; d_gene: .; CDR3nt: TGTGCCAGCAGCGTACTTTCCCGCAATGAGCAGTTCTTC; CDR3aa: CASSVLSRNEQFF
abundance: .; v_gene: TRBV6-4; j_gene: TRBJ2-6; d_gene: TRBD1; CDR3nt: TGTGCCAGCAGTGACTACAGGGACAGCTCTGGAGCCAACGTCCTGACTTTC; CDR3aa: CASSDYRDSSGANVLTF
abundance: .; v_gene: TRBV29-1; j_gene: TRBJ2-7; d_gene: .; CDR3nt: TGCAGCGTTTTGACAGGCGACTCCTACGAGCAGTACTTC; CDR3aa: CSVLTGDSYEQYF
abundance: .; v_gene: TRBV28; j_gene: TRBJ1-2; d_gene: .; CDR3nt: TGTGCCAGCAGTTTATATAGGACAGACTATGGCTACACCTTC; CDR3aa: CASSLYRTDYGYTF
abundance: .; v_gene: TRBV6-6; j_gene: TRBJ2-7; d_gene: TRBD2; CDR3nt: TGTGCCAGCAGTTATATCGGGAGGTCTACCTACGAGCAGTACTTC; CDR3aa: CASSYIGRSTYEQYF
abundance: few; v_gene: TRBV19; j_gene: TRBJ2-4; d_gene: .; CDR3nt: TGTGCCAGTTGGACGGCTGTGGACATTCAGTACTTC; CDR3aa: CASWTAVDIQYF
abundance: .; v_gene: TRBV9; j_gene: TRBJ2-1; d_gene: .; CDR3nt: TGTGCCAGCAGCGACCGGGACCCACTCTACAATGAGCAGTTCTTC; CDR3aa: CASSDRDPLYNEQFF
abundance: .; v_gene: TRBV7-9; j_gene: TRBJ2-7; d_gene: TRBD2; CDR3nt: TGTGCCAGCAGCTTAGATTTAGGTCTAGCGGGATACGAGCAGTACTTC; CDR3aa: CASSLDLGLAGYEQYF